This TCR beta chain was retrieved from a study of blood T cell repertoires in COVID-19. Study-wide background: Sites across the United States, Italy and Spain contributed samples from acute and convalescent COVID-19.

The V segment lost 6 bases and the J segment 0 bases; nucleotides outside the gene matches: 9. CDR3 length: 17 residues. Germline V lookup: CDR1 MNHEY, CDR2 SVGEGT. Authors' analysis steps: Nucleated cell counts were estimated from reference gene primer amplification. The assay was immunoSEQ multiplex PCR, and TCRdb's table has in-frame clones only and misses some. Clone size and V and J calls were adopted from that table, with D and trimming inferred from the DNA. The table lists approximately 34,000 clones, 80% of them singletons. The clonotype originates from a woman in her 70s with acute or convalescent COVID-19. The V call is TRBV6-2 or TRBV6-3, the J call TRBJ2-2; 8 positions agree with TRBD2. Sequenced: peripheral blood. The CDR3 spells CASSTGGGAANTGELFF. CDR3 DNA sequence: TGTGCCAGCAGCACCGGGGGGGGAGCTGCGAACACCGGGGAGCTGTTTTTT.